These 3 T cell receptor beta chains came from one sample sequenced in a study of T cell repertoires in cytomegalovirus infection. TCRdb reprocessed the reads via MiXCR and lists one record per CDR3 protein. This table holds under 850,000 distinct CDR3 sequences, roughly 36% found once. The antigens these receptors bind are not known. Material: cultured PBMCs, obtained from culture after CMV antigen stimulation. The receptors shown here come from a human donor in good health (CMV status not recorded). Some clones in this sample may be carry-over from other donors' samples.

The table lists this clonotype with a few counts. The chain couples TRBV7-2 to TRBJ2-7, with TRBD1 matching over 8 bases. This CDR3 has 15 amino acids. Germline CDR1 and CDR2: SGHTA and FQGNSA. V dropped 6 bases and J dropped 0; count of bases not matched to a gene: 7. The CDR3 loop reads CASRRNRGISYEQYF. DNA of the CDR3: TGTGCCAGCAGACGAAACAGGGGGATCTCCTACGAGCAGTACTTC.

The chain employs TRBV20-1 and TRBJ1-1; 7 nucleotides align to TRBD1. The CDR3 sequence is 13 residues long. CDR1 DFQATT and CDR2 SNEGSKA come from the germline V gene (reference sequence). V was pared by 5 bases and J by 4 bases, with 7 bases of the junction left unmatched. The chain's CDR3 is CSAQDRRTTEAFF. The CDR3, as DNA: TGCAGTGCTCAGGACAGGAGGACCACTGAAGCTTTCTTT.

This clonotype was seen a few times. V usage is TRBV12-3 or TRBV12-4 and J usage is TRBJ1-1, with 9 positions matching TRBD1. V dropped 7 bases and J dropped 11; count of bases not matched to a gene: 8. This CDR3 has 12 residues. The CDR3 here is CASTGDRANAFF. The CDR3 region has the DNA TGTGCCAGCACCGGGGACAGGGCAAACGCTTTCTTT.